These 14 T cell receptor beta chains share one sample of origin, sequenced in a study of T cell responses to AZD1222 COVID-19 vaccine. Generated by immunoSEQ multiplex PCR, the TCRdb table keeps only in-frame clones and is missing some. The sample yields 100,000 to 150,000 clones, 87% seen once. The sequencing here drew on peripheral blood, taken on day 0 of AZD1222 vaccination. The receptor source for this set is an adult in good health.

CDR3 bases: TGTGCCAGCGGAGACAGGGGGGCAGGGGCCAACGTCCTGACTTTC. It specifies CASGDRGAGANVLTF. The J gene is TRBJ2-6, the V gene TRBV28; 9 bases match TRBD1. Germline lookup yields CDR1 MDHEN and CDR2 SYDVKM. V trimming: 8 bases; J trimming: 4 bases; junction bases outside the gene matches: 6. The CDR3 is 15 residues long.

This chain uses TRBV5-1 with TRBJ1-5, with D uncertain. CDR1 and CDR2 (germline): SGHRS, YFSETQ. This CDR3 spans 11 amino acids. The germline V and J ends were trimmed by 7 bases and 3 bases, with 5 bases remaining between them. In nucleotides, the CDR3 is TGCGCCAGCTCTTACAATCAGCCCCAGCATTTT. Residues: CASSYNQPQHF.

The V gene is TRBV27, the J gene TRBJ2-6; D is perhaps TRBD2 (6 bases). The germline gives CDR1 MNHEY, CDR2 SMNVEV (reference sequence). The CDR3 is made up of 16 amino acids. Trimming removed 6 bases from V and 0 bases from J, with 12 bases in between. The chain's CDR3 is CASRRLDSSGANVLTF. The CDR3 DNA reads as TGTGCCAGCAGACGACTAGACAGCTCTGGGGCCAACGTCCTGACTTTC.

CDR3 residues: CASSLTIPTGLSNYGYTF. The CDR3 nucleotides are TGTGCCAGCAGCTTAACCATACCCACGGGCCTCTCTAACTATGGCTACACCTTC. This chain links TRBV7-3 with TRBJ1-2; D is unclear. Germline CDR1 reads SGHTA; CDR2 reads FQGTGA. The V and J ends lost 0 bases and 0 bases respectively, with 17 bases between them. The CDR3 runs to 18 residues.

For the CDR3, the DNA is TGTGCCTGGTCCGGACAGCCTAACACCGGGGAGCTGTTTTTT. This gives the protein CAWSGQPNTGELFF. The rearrangement links TRBV2 to TRBJ2-2; the D gene is possibly TRBD1 (6 bases). This CDR3 spans 14 amino acids. Deletions cut 11 bases from V and 2 bases from J, with 15 bases between. Looked up from germline, CDR1 is SNHLY and CDR2 is FYNNEI. Filled out from reference TRBV2 and TRBJ2-2, the complete variable domain reads EPEVTQTPSHQVTQMGQEVILRCVPISNHLYFYWYRQILGQKVEFLVSFYNNEISEKSEIFDDQFSVERPDGSNFTLKIRSTKLEDSAMYFCAWSGQPNTGELFFGEGSRLTVL.

V is TRBV28 and J is TRBJ2-1, with 10 nucleotides matching TRBD2. With 8 bases clipped from V and 4 bases from J, the junction kept 2 bases outside the gene matches. CDR1 is MDHEN, CDR2 SYDVKM, per germline. The CDR3 totals 13 residues. The DNA of the CDR3 is TGTGCCAGCGGACTAGCGGTGTACAATGAGCAGTTCTTC. As protein: CASGLAVYNEQFF.

CDR3 coding DNA: TGTGCCAGCAGTCAAACAGCCCGGGAGACCCAGTACTTC. Translation gives CASSQTARETQYF. This sequence joins TRBV12-3 or TRBV12-4 and TRBJ2-5; D is unclear. Trimming shortened V by 5 bases and J by 5 bases, and 12 bases separated the two germline ends. The CDR3 totals 13 residues.

Comment on this clone: A junction boundary mismatches the germline segment, possibly from a read error. V gene TRBV7-7 combines with J gene TRBJ2-5, with D perhaps TRBD1 (6 bases). This CDR3 spans 15 amino acids. Germline CDR1 and CDR2: SSHAT and FNYEAQ (reference sequence). This CDR3 reads CASSRIGTTGETQYF. The CDR3, as DNA: TGTGCTAGCAGCCGTATAGGGACAACCGGGGAGACCCAGTACTTC.

The rearrangement joins TRBV28 to TRBJ1-1, with D possibly being TRBD1 (5 bases). Trimming stripped 2 bases from V and 7 bases from J, with 8 bases between. The germline V gene has CDR1 MDHEN and CDR2 SYDVKM. The CDR3 consists of 12 residues. The CDR3: CASSLGTFEAFF. The CDR3, as DNA: TGTGCCAGCAGTTTAGGGACTTTTGAAGCTTTCTTT.

The chain recombines TRBV7-9 with TRBJ1-1; the D is unclear. CDR3 length: 11 amino acids. Germline values: CDR1 SEHNR, CDR2 FQNEAQ (reference sequence). The V end was cut by 5 bases, the J end by 6 bases, with 7 bases between. CDR3 DNA sequence: TGTGCCAGCAGCACGACCCCTGAAGCTTTCTTT. Translation gives CASSTTPEAFF.

The chain carries TRBV24-1 and TRBJ2-2; no clear D. The CDR3 has 13 residues. V lost 3 bases and J 6 bases, leaving 7 bases between the germline ends. The germline V gene encodes CDR1 KGHDR and CDR2 SFDVKD. As DNA, the CDR3 is TGTGCCACCAGTGATAATAGGGCCGGGGAGCTGTTTTTT. It translates to CATSDNRAGELFF.

This clone was seen a few times. The chain combines TRBV4-2 with TRBJ1-5, with D perhaps matching TRBD1 (6 bases). V dropped 3 bases and J dropped 6 bases, with 12 bases sitting between them. Germline lookup yields CDR1 LGHNA and CDR2 YNFKEQ. The CDR3 is 14 amino acids. The CDR3 loop is CASSQFGGGQPQHF. The CDR3 region has the DNA TGTGCCAGCAGCCAGTTCGGAGGGGGTCAGCCCCAGCATTTT.

The rearrangement joins TRBV5-1 to TRBJ1-1, with D unclear. CDR3 size: 15 residues. Germline-derived CDR1 and CDR2 are SGHRS and YFSETQ. Trimming took 1 base from V and 3 from J, leaving 13 bases between them. The CDR3 DNA follows: TGCGCCAGCAGCTTGATGCCCCCAGGAGACACTGAAGCTTTCTTT. This codes for CASSLMPPGDTEAFF. Using reference TRBV5-1 and TRBJ1-1 for the parts outside the CDR3, the full variable domain is KAGVTQTPRYLIKTRGQQVTLSCSPISGHRSVSWYQQTPGQGLQFLFEYFSETQRNKGNFPGRFSGRQFSNSRSEMNVSTLELGDSALYLCASSLMPPGDTEAFFGQGTRLTVV.

This chain links TRBV5-6 with TRBJ2-7, with 7 bases matching TRBD2. The length of the CDR3 is 17 residues. Germline CDR1 is SGHDT and CDR2 is YYEEEE. The trim removed 0 bases at V and 3 bases at J, leaving 12 bases unmatched. As DNA, the CDR3 is TGTGCCAGCAGCTTGGTCTGGAGTGGGACGGGGGGCTACGAGCAGTACTTC. As protein: CASSLVWSGTGGYEQYF.